This TCR beta chain comes out of a study of vaccination effects on CD4 cells after COVID-19. Findings of the study overall: Clonal contraction was marked in infection- and vaccine-induced clones late after vaccination.

Looked up from germline, CDR1 is MDHEN and CDR2 is SYDVKM. The CDR3 length is 15 residues. The method was immunoSEQ multiplex PCR; TCRdb's version includes in-frame clones alone and lacks a portion of them. The repertoire holds approximately 68,000 clones, with around 76% as singletons. Using viral peptide pools, the ViraFEST assay grew out antigen-specific CD4+ T cells prior to sequencing. With approximately ten days of culture completed, CD4+ T cells were isolated. Previously uninfected by SARS-CoV-2, the vaccine recipients also showed negative nucleocapsid antibodies. Researchers swapped half the medium for IL-2 medium on both days 3 and 7. Details on this clone: Its antigen is as yet unknown. The junction does not match germline at one end; this may be a read error.

The sequence was obtained from a human donor who received a COVID-19 vaccine. The sample here was CD4+ T cells from PBMCs cultured with SARS-CoV-2 spike peptides, taken before COVID-19 vaccination. The chain uses TRBV28 and TRBJ2-1; perhaps TRBD1 as D (6 bases). DNA of the CDR3: TGTGCCAGCAATTTATACAGGGACCTCTACAATGAGCAGTTCTTC. This sequence encodes CASNLYRDLYNEQFF.